A single sample is the source of the 4 T cell receptor beta chains below, sequenced in a study of technical replicates of blood from a handful of donors (dated by TCRdb to the late 2010s). Libraries were built with the immunoSEQ multiplex PCR assay. TCRdb carries this immuneACCESS record with in-frame sequences only. Its versions omit some clonotypes, under half of them owing to an unresolved V gene in the studies checked, with the rest unexplained. In all, the sample holds fewer than 60,000 clones, and nearly 95% of those were seen once. The ten largest make up about 3% of the sample. The source material was PBMCs. The source is a human donor in good health. Some clones in this sample may be carry-over from other donors' samples.

In this sample, this clone turned up once. This chain uses TRBV10-3 with TRBJ2-5; D uncertain. This CDR3 has 13 amino acids. V lost 5 bases, J lost 0 bases, and 7 bases lay in between. Germline CDR1 reads ENHRY; CDR2 reads SYGVKD. CDR3 amino acids: CAISHEYQETQYF. Written as DNA, the CDR3 is TGTGCCATCAGTCATGAGTACCAAGAGACCCAGTACTTC.

The CDR3, as DNA: TGTGCCAGCAGACCTACTAGGCCTGCGAACACCGGGGAGCTGTTTTTT. This encodes CASRPTRPANTGELFF. The gene calls are TRBV7-2 and TRBJ2-2; maybe TRBD2 (5 bases). Germline lookup yields CDR1 SGHTA and CDR2 FQGNSA. V lost 6 bases, J lost 0 bases, and 14 bases lay in between. The CDR3 contains 16 residues.

This clone was seen just once. The rearrangement uses TRBV11-2 and TRBJ1-2; possible D gene TRBD1, 5 bases. Germline-derived CDR1 and CDR2 are SGHAT and FQNNGV. The CDR3 is 13 amino acids. Trimming shortened V by 3 bases and J by 4 bases, and 9 bases separated the two germline ends. Here the CDR3 DNA reads TGTGCCAGCAGCTTCGACAGCCTCTATGGCTACACCTTC. Encoded protein: CASSFDSLYGYTF.

The V and J genes are TRBV7-8 and TRBJ2-5; possibly TRBD2 for D (5 bases). V lost 3 bases to trimming and J lost 6 bases, with 11 bases between them. This CDR3 is built from 13 residues. Germline CDR1 reads SGHVS; CDR2 reads FQNEAQ. In nucleotides, the CDR3 is TGTGCCAGCAGCTTCGGTAGCGAGAAGACCCAGTACTTC. Amino acid sequence: CASSFGSEKTQYF. Full variable domain (outside the CDR3, taken from reference TRBV7-8 and TRBJ2-5): GAGVSQSPRYKVAKRGQDVALRCDPISGHVSLFWYQQALGQGPEFLTYFQNEAQLDKSGLPSDRFFAERPEGSVSTLKIQRTQQEDSAVYLCASSFGSEKTQYFGPGTRLLVL.